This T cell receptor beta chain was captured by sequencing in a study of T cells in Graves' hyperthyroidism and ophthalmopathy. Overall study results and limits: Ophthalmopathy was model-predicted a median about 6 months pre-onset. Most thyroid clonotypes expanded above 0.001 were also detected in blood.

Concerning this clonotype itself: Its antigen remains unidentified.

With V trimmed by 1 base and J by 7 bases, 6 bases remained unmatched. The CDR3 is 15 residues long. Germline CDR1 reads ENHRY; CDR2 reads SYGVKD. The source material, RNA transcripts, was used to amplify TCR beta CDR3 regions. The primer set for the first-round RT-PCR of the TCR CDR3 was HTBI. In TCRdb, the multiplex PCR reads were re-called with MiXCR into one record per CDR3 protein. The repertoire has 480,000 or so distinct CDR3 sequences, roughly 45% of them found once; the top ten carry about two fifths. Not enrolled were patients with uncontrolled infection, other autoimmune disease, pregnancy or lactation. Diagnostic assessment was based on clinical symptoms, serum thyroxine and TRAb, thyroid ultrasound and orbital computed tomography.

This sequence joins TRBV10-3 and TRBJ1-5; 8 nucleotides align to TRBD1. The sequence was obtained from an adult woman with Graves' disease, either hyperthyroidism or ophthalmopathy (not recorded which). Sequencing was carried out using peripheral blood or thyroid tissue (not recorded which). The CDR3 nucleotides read TGTGCCATCAGTGAGTTCGGACAGGGTGGACAGCCCCAGCATTTT. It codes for CAISEFGQGGQPQHF.